The entry below describes one T cell receptor beta chain. The target of this receptor is not known. No per-base quality is available; no much larger clone lies one base away. The sample belongs to a study of T cell responses to AZD1222 COVID-19 vaccine (dated by TCRdb to the early 2020s). With regard to the full study: A total of 240 or so trial participants underwent TCR sequencing, of whom roughly 210 had received two doses of AZD1222 and around 25 had received two doses of the MenACWY control vaccine. Trial participants were enrolled by age into 18-55, 56-69 and 70-plus year subgroups, with around 150, 28 and 57 TCR-sequenced participants respectively. The paper as a whole reports these results and caveats: The whole spike protein was spanned by vaccine-associated CD4 TCRs, and dominant responses were seen in regions 160-218 and 743-854. Only a handful of AZD1222 recipients were SARS-CoV-2 seropositive at baseline, limiting conclusions about previously exposed vaccinees. Reportedly, almost half of the unique spike-specific TCRs recognized epitopes lying outside the regions that are mutated in the B.1.351 and B.1.1.7 variants. Spike-specific TCR breadth and depth rose significantly after two AZD1222 doses compared with day 0 and with MenACWY recipients. The 56-69-year group was small, and its depth increase did not reach significance, likely because of low power. Because no day 14 peak-response samples were available, the repertoires could be characterized only after the peak T cell response. Participants were mostly white British, with more females than males. The authors suggested clonal diversity may have been underestimated.

At the junction V is shortened by 4 bases and J by 2 bases; bases outside the gene matches: 4. From cysteine to phenylalanine, the CDR3 is 16 amino acids long. Only the CDR3 DNA is retained, 48 bases long and in frame from the first base. CDR1 is given as LGHNA and CDR2 as YSLEER, both from the germline V gene. The CDR3 regions of human TCRbeta chains were analyzed by immunosequencing. Per the source publication's procedure: TCRs in the repertoires were matched against a reference library of SARS-CoV-2-specific TCRs that had been generated with the MIRA antigen-specificity platform. Breadth meant the fraction of unique TCRs that were SARS-CoV-2-associated, whereas depth meant the fraction of total T cells that were SARS-CoV-2-associated. Using the MIRA data, each spike-specific TCR was assigned both to the spike region to which the TCR was reactive and to a CD4 or CD8 class. Log10-transformed breadth and depth values were compared by one-way ANOVA with Sidak's multiple comparisons tests. The source is immuneACCESS, and TCRdb retained only in-frame sequences with V and J called. Part of the clones is not carried over; for the studies checked, unresolved V genes explain less than half of this, and the remainder is unexplained. The V and J calls and clone size are taken from that table; D and trimming were inferred from the DNA. This sample lists approximately 130,000 clones; 85% to 90% were detected once. The ten most abundant clones make up around 10% of the sample.

Taken with the paper, the label for time point translates to: baseline before first vaccination. The sample's treatment or condition label is to be understood as: meningococcal conjugate vaccine given as trial control. Samples from vaccinated people were obtained from the UK trials COV001 and COV002, which included a single-blind randomized controlled phase 2/3 trial of AZD1222 (ChAdOx1 nCoV-19) in healthy adults. Trial participant PBMC samples were collected at day 0 and day 28 after the second dose for TCRbeta chain sequencing. This sample comprised peripheral blood, obtained on day 0 of MenACWY control vaccination. The sequence came from an adult in good health. Recombination linked TRBV4-3 to TRBJ2-5, and 13 bases in between align with TRBD2. The DNA is TGCGCCAGCAGCCCGACTAGCGGGAGGCCACAAGAGACCCAGTACTTC. It specifies CASSPTSGRPQETQYF.